Given below is one TCR beta chain in context. Its antigen is currently unknown. This entry is derived from a study of shared clonotypes between healthy human individuals. Study results and limitations: Shared clonotypes: about 5.3% naive CD4, about 3.3% naive CD8, about 2.4% memory CD4, around 0.4% memory CD8. Relative to their counterparts shared across all four donors, non-shared clonotypes exhibited diminished generation probabilities.

Method: immunoSEQ multiplex PCR; TCRdb's copy keeps in-frame clones and lacks some. The sample has some 790,000 clones, roughly 72% seen once. The sequencing sample was made of memory CD4+ T cells sorted from blood. Described subset: CD45RA-negative fraction. This TCR came from a woman aged 25 to 39 in good health.

In DNA form, the CDR3 reads TGTGCCAGCAGCGCCGAGGGACCCAACAATGAGCAGTTCTTC. As protein: CASSAEGPNNEQFF. V gene TRBV9 combines with J gene TRBJ2-1; D may match TRBD1 or TRBD2 (5 bases each). This CDR3 has 14 residues. Germline V lookup: CDR1 SGDLS, CDR2 YYNGEE. Trimming took off 3 bases at V and 5 bases at J, with 12 bases between the two ends.